Listed here are 30 T cell receptor beta chains from one sample, sequenced in a study of patients and donors after allogeneic stem cell transplantation. TCRdb itself ran the RT-PCR reads through MiXCR, one entry per CDR3 protein. The sample yields approximately 160,000 distinct CDR3 sequences, over 25% seen once. The material sequenced was blood, either unsorted or a sorted T cell fraction (not recorded which). These receptors were taken from a human donor who was either an allogeneic HSCT recipient or a stem cell or donor lymphocyte infusion donor (not recorded which). It is not recorded whose cells these are; they may come from a transplant donor.

The V call is TRBV29-1, the J call TRBJ2-3; 7 positions agree with TRBD1. In germline, CDR1 is SQVTM, CDR2 ANQGSEA. The CDR3 extends over 13 amino acids. Unmatched junction bases numbered 2, after V lost 2 bases and J lost 3 bases. Written as DNA, the CDR3 is TGCAGCGTTGAACAGGGGGTGACAGATACGCAGTATTTT. Protein sequence: CSVEQGVTDTQYF.

J is TRBJ2-7 and V is TRBV6-2 or TRBV6-3; D unresolved. The CDR3 covers 12 residues. Trimming stripped 6 bases from V and 0 bases from J, with 6 bases between. CDR1 and CDR2 from the germline V gene are MNHEY and SVGEGT. In DNA form, the CDR3 reads TGTGCCAGCAGCGACATCTCCTACGAGCAGTACTTC. It is translated as CASSDISYEQYF.

This clonotype has a count of ten or more. The J gene is TRBJ1-6, the V gene TRBV6-6; D remains unclear. The germline V gene encodes CDR1 MNHNY and CDR2 SVGAGI (reference sequence). The CDR3 totals 11 residues. V gave up 7 bases and J gave up 7 bases, with 5 bases separating them. CDR3 bases: TGTGCCAGCAACGGCAATTCACCCCTCCACTTT. It translates to CASNGNSPLHF.

This clonotype was detected a few times. V usage is TRBV10-3 and J usage is TRBJ1-5, with no clear D. Germline assignment: CDR1 ENHRY and CDR2 SYGVKD. Between the trimmed V and J ends, which lost 0 bases and 2 bases, there was a span of 11 bases. The CDR3 spans 16 residues. In DNA, the CDR3 is TGTGCCATCAGTGAGTCTGTGGGATTGGGCAATCAGCCCCAGCATTTT. It is translated as CAISESVGLGNQPQHF.

The CDR3 reads CASSPGQRLNGYTF. The CDR3 DNA reads TGTGCCAGCAGCCCCGGACAGAGACTCAATGGCTACACCTTC. V is TRBV7-9 and J is TRBJ1-2; the D gene is possibly TRBD1 (6 bases). The CDR3 extends over 14 amino acids. V was clipped by 5 bases and J by 6 bases, with 16 bases between them. The germline gives CDR1 SEHNR, CDR2 FQNEAQ (reference sequence). The full variable domain, its missing parts supplied by reference TRBV7-9 and TRBJ1-2, is DTGVSQNPRHKITKRGQNVTFRCDPISEHNRLYWYRQTLGQGPEFLTYFQNEAQLEKSRLLSDRFSAERPKGSFSTLEIQRTEQGDSAMYLCASSPGQRLNGYTFGSGTRLTVV.

This clonotype was recorded a few times. The V gene is TRBV10-3, the J gene TRBJ2-5, with D possibly TRBD1 on 5 matching bases. The CDR3 extends over 13 amino acids. Germline V gene data show CDR1 as ENHRY and CDR2 as SYGVKD. The V gene lost 6 bases and the J gene lost 1 base, with 9 bases spanning the gap. The CDR3 nucleotides are TGTGCCATCAGCCGAGACAGCCAAGAGACCCAGTACTTC. Translating gives CAISRDSQETQYF.

The chain carries TRBV12-3 or TRBV12-4 and TRBJ1-5, with a tentative D call TRBD1 (5 bases). The CDR3 is 14 residues long. Trimming left V 6 bases short and J 3 bases short, with 12 bases between. CDR3 DNA sequence: TGTGCCAGCAGGAAGACAGACTACAATCAGCCCCAGCATTTT. As protein: CASRKTDYNQPQHF.

The gene calls are TRBV5-1 and TRBJ2-2, with 7 bases fitting TRBD1. The germline CDR1 and CDR2 sequences are SGHRS and YFSETQ. Trimming cost V 4 bases and J 5 bases; bases outside gene matches: 11. This CDR3 has 16 amino acids. In nucleotides, the CDR3 is TGCGCCAGCAGCCCCCGGCCCACAGGGGTGACCGGGGAGCTGTTTTTT. Translating it yields CASSPRPTGVTGELFF. The variable domain in full, with the rest retrieved from reference TRBV5-1 and TRBJ2-2, is KAGVTQTPRYLIKTRGQQVTLSCSPISGHRSVSWYQQTPGQGLQFLFEYFSETQRNKGNFPGRFSGRQFSNSRSEMNVSTLELGDSALYLCASSPRPTGVTGELFFGEGSRLTVL.

This clonotype was seen at least ten times. The chain has TRBV6-5 and TRBJ1-5; D call uncertain. Germline-derived CDR1 and CDR2 are MNHEY and SVGAGI. The CDR3 runs to 12 residues. V was cut by 5 bases and J by 2 bases, with 4 bases left in between. CDR3 sequence (DNA): TGTGCCAGCAGTCACGGCAATCAGCCCCAGCATTTT. It yields the protein CASSHGNQPQHF.

The chain couples TRBV6-5 to TRBJ2-7; D might be TRBD2 (6 bases). Trimming took 5 bases from V and 8 from J, leaving 10 bases between them. CDR3 size: 11 residues. Germline CDR1 and CDR2: MNHEY and SVGAGI. The CDR3 spells CASSRGAKQYF. The DNA of the CDR3 is TGTGCCAGCAGTCGCGGGGCTAAGCAGTACTTC.

CDR3 DNA: TGTGCCAGCAGCCAGAGGACTAGTCGGGGTGGGCAGTTCTTC. It codes for CASSQRTSRGGQFF. The V gene is TRBV4-2, the J gene TRBJ2-1; 7 positions agree with TRBD2. CDR3 size: 14 residues. Germline trimming cut 3 bases from V and 12 bases from J; bases unmatched to any gene: 11. Germline loops: CDR1 LGHNA, CDR2 YNFKEQ.

This clonotype appeared a few times. The CDR3 coding sequence is TGCGCCAGCAGGGATGACAGGGGTGGCAATTCACCCCTCCACTTT. Translation: CASRDDRGGNSPLHF. The chain links TRBV5-1 to TRBJ1-6; 8 bases fit TRBD1. Germline V gives CDR1 SGHRS, CDR2 YFSETQ. V shed 5 bases, J shed 7 bases, and the junction held 8 bases outside the gene matches. This CDR3 spans 15 amino acids.

This chain links TRBV4-2 with TRBJ2-7; 12 nucleotides match TRBD2. V gave up 2 bases and J gave up 1 base; unmatched junction bases: 0. Per the germline V gene, CDR1 is LGHNA and CDR2 is YNFKEQ. CDR3 size: 15 residues. CDR3 DNA: TGTGCCAGCAGCCAACTAGCGGGAGGGTCCTACGAGCAGTACTTC. Its protein product is CASSQLAGGSYEQYF.

The chain combines TRBV20-1 with TRBJ1-1, with no clear D. Germline V gives CDR1 DFQATT, CDR2 SNEGSKA (reference sequence). The length of the CDR3 is 12 residues. The CDR3 sequence is CGSVVRNTEAFF. The CDR3 nucleotides are TGCGGCTCAGTTGTTAGGAACACTGAAGCTTTCTTT.

The table lists this clonotype with a few counts. The gene calls are TRBV9 and TRBJ2-3; 8 bases map to TRBD1. The V gene end was trimmed by 2 bases and the J gene end by 6 bases; junction bases not matched to a gene: 11. Germline V gene data show CDR1 as SGDLS and CDR2 as YYNGEE. This CDR3 is 16 amino acids long. The DNA for the CDR3 is TGTGCCAGCAGCGTGGGAACTGGGACAGGATCGGATACGCAGTATTTT. Translated, it gives CASSVGTGTGSDTQYF. Combining the CDR3 with reference TRBV9 and TRBJ2-3 gives the whole variable domain DSGVTQTPKHLITATGQRVTLRCSPRSGDLSVYWYQQSLDQGLQFLIQYYNGEERAKGNILERFSAQQFPDLHSELNLSSLELGDSALYFCASSVGTGTGSDTQYFGPGTRLTVL.

This clonotype was seen many times. The chain links TRBV20-1 to TRBJ1-2, with D unresolved. The length of the CDR3 is 12 residues. Germline CDR1 reads DFQATT; CDR2 reads SNEGSKA (reference sequence). V was clipped by 5 bases and J by 8 bases, with 15 bases between them. The CDR3 protein is CSAWTSLQGYTF. In DNA form, the CDR3 reads TGCAGTGCTTGGACTTCACTTCAGGGCTACACCTTC.

This chain links TRBV18 with TRBJ1-6; D unresolved. V lost 2 bases and J 13 bases, leaving 12 bases between the germline ends. This CDR3 is built from 13 residues. Germline CDR1 and CDR2: KGHSH and LQKENI. DNA for the CDR3: TGTGCCAGCTCACCAGATGGTTCGGAGCCCCTCCACTTT. Translated, it gives CASSPDGSEPLHF.

The chain joins TRBV7-9 to TRBJ2-5, with TRBD1 matching 12 bases. Trimming removed 4 bases from V and 1 base from J; junction bases left unmatched: 4. The germline gives CDR1 SEHNR, CDR2 FQNEAQ (reference sequence). The CDR3 sequence is 16 residues long. In nucleotides, the CDR3 is TGTGCCAGCAGCTATGGGGACAGGGGGCCCCAAGAGACCCAGTACTTC. It is translated as CASSYGDRGPQETQYF.

The chain has TRBV15 and TRBJ2-3; tentative D call: TRBD2 (5 bases). CDR3 length: 10 residues. Germline assignment: CDR1 LNHNV and CDR2 YYDKDF (reference sequence). With 11 bases removed from V and 9 bases from J, the gap between germline ends came to 12 bases. The CDR3 reads CAAGGGTQYF. The DNA for the CDR3 is TGTGCCGCCGGCGGAGGAACGCAGTATTTT.

This clonotype was recorded a few times. The V gene is TRBV20-1, the J gene TRBJ1-5; no definite D call. The V and J ends lost 3 bases and 9 bases respectively, with 21 bases between them. This CDR3 has 15 residues. CDR1 is DFQATT and CDR2 is SNEGSKA in the germline V gene (reference sequence). CDR3 region: CSARSHEGSDGPQHF. CDR3 nucleotide sequence: TGCAGTGCTAGGAGCCACGAAGGTTCCGATGGGCCCCAGCATTTT.

This clonotype was observed once. The chain combines TRBV14 with TRBJ2-3; a possible D gene is TRBD2 (5 bases). The CDR3 spans 17 residues. Trimming took off 4 bases at V and 2 bases at J, with 19 bases between the two ends. The germline V gene encodes CDR1 SGHDN and CDR2 FVKESK. The CDR3 spells CASSPRLTYTITDTQYF. In DNA form, the CDR3 reads TGTGCCAGCAGCCCGAGACTAACCTACACAATCACAGATACGCAGTATTTT.

CDR3 in DNA: TGCGCCAGCAGCGTGGGGCTAGCGGACTACAATGAGCAGTTCTTC. Translated: CASSVGLADYNEQFF. This chain uses TRBV5-1 with TRBJ2-1; 7 bases match TRBD2. The CDR3 loop spans 15 amino acids. Germline assignment: CDR1 SGHRS and CDR2 YFSETQ. V lost 4 bases, J lost 3 bases, and 7 bases stayed unmatched.

In this sample, this clonotype turned up a few times. V and J are TRBV20-1 and TRBJ1-3; no definite D call. Germline lookup yields CDR1 DFQATT and CDR2 SNEGSKA (reference sequence). The CDR3 covers 15 residues. Trimming shortened V by 3 bases and J by 4 bases, and 16 bases separated the two germline ends. DNA of the CDR3: TGCAGTGCTAGTCCTTGGCCCTTTGACGGAAACACCATATATTTT. It translates to CSASPWPFDGNTIYF.

This clonotype was observed at least ten times. The chain links TRBV6-5 to TRBJ1-5, with TRBD1 matching over 8 bases. The germline V gene encodes CDR1 MNHEY and CDR2 SVGAGI. The CDR3 has 14 residues. The trim removed 3 bases at V and 9 bases at J, leaving 7 bases unmatched. DNA of the CDR3: TGTGCCAGCAGTTATAAACAGGGGGGAAGGCCCCAGCATTTT. It is translated as CASSYKQGGRPQHF.

The chain has TRBV28 and TRBJ2-4; possibly TRBD1 or TRBD2 for D (5 bases each). Germline V gene sequence: CDR1 MDHEN, CDR2 SYDVKM. This CDR3 has 17 amino acids. V lost 2 bases to trimming and J lost 0 bases, with 14 bases between them. CDR3 DNA: TGTGCCAGCAGTTTAGATCCGGGGCACGGAGCCAAAAACATTCAGTACTTC. Residues: CASSLDPGHGAKNIQYF. The full variable domain, rest sourced from reference TRBV28 and TRBJ2-4, is DVKVTQSSRYLVKRTGEKVFLECVQDMDHENMFWYRQDPGLGLRLIYFSYDVKMKEKGDIPEGYSVSREKKERFSLILESASTNQTSMYLCASSLDPGHGAKNIQYFGAGTRLSVL.

V usage is TRBV20-1 and J usage is TRBJ2-1; 12 bases map to TRBD2. Germline-derived CDR1 and CDR2 are DFQATT and SNEGSKA (reference sequence). V trimming: 4 bases; J trimming: 5 bases; junction bases outside the gene matches: 3. This CDR3 is 14 amino acids long. The CDR3 region is CSATSSGRDNEQFF. CDR3 nucleotide sequence: TGCAGTGCTACCTCTAGCGGGAGGGACAATGAGCAGTTCTTC.

This clonotype was seen a handful of times. V and J are TRBV4-1 and TRBJ2-2, with D possibly TRBD2 on 6 matching bases. V was cut by 3 bases and J by 7 bases, with 12 bases left in between. This CDR3 contains 14 residues. Per germline, CDR1 MGHRA and CDR2 YSYEKL. The CDR3, as DNA: TGCGCCAGCAGCCAGACCGTGGGACTCGGGGAGCTGTTTTTT. This translates into CASSQTVGLGELFF.

This clonotype was recorded a few times. This chain uses TRBV10-3 with TRBJ1-6, with 7 bases matching TRBD1. Germline values: CDR1 ENHRY, CDR2 SYGVKD. This CDR3 spans 17 amino acids. V shed 0 bases, J shed 4 bases, and the junction held 6 bases outside the gene matches. The CDR3 here is CAISESIQGTYNSPLHF. CDR3 coding DNA: TGTGCCATCAGTGAGTCGATACAGGGGACGTATAATTCACCCCTCCACTTT.

The chain couples TRBV20-1 to TRBJ2-1; possible D gene TRBD1, 5 bases. Germline lookup yields CDR1 DFQATT and CDR2 SNEGSKA (reference sequence). V was cut by 2 bases and J by 7 bases, with 27 bases left in between. The CDR3 consists of 18 residues. Here the CDR3 reads CSARRRVAGADKRNEQFF. CDR3 bases: TGCAGTGCTAGACGCCGAGTAGCTGGGGCGGATAAAAGAAATGAGCAGTTCTTC.

The V and J genes are TRBV6-7 and TRBJ2-1; 8 nucleotides line up with TRBD2. TRBV6-7 is noted as an ORF with a role that remains uncertain. The CDR3 contains 16 residues. V lost 6 bases to trimming and J lost 7 bases; unmatched junction nucleotides: 14. CDR3 sequence reads: CASSPPAGRAVNEQFF. The CDR3 nucleotides are TGTGCCAGCAGCCCCCCTGCCGGGAGGGCCGTTAATGAGCAGTTCTTC.